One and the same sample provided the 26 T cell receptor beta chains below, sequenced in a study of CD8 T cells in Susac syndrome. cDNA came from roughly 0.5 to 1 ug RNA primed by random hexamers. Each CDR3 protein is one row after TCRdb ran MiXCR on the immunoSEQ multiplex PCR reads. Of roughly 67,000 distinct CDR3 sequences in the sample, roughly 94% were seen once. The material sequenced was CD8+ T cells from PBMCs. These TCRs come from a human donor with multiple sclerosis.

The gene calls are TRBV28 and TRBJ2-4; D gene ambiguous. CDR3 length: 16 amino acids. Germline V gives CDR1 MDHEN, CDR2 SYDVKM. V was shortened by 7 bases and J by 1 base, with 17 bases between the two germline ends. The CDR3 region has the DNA TGTGCCAGCACCTCGACCCCCCCTTCGGCCAAAAACATTCAGTACTTC. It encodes CASTSTPPSAKNIQYF.

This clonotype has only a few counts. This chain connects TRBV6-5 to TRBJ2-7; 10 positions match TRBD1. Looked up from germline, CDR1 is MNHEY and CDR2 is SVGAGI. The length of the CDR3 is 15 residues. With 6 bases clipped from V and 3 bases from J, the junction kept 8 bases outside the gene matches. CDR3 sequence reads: CASSLGTGEFYEQYF. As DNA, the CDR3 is TGTGCCAGCAGCTTAGGGACAGGGGAATTCTACGAGCAGTACTTC.

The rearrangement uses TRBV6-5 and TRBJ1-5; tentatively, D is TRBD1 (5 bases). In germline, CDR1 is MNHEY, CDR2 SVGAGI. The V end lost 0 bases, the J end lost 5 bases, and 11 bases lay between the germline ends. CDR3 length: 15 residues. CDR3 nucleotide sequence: TGTGCCAGCAGTTACTCTGACGGGGGGGATCAGCCCCAGCATTTT. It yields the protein CASSYSDGGDQPQHF.

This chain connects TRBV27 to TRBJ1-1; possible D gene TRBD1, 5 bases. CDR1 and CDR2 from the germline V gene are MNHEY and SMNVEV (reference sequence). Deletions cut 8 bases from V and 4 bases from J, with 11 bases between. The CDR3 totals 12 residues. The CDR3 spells CASSSGITEAFF. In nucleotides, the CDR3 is TGTGCCAGCTCGTCAGGGATCACTGAAGCTTTCTTT.

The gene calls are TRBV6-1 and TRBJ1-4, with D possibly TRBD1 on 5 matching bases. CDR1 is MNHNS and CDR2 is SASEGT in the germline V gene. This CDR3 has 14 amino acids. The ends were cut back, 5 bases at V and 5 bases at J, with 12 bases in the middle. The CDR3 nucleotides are TGTGCCAGCAGTCCGGCAGGGAGGAATGAAAAACTGTTTTTT. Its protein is CASSPAGRNEKLFF.

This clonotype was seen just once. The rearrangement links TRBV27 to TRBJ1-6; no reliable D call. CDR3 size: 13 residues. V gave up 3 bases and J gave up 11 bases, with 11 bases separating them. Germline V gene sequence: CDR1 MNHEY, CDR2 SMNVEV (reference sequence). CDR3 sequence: CASSLRLEAPLHF. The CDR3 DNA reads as TGTGCCAGCAGTTTGAGACTCGAAGCACCCCTCCACTTT.

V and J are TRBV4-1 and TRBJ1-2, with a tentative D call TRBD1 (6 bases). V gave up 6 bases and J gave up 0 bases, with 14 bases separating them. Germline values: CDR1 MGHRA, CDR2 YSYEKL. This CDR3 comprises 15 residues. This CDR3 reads CASRGSQGANYGYTF. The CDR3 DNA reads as TGCGCCAGCAGGGGTTCACAGGGAGCTAACTATGGCTACACCTTC.

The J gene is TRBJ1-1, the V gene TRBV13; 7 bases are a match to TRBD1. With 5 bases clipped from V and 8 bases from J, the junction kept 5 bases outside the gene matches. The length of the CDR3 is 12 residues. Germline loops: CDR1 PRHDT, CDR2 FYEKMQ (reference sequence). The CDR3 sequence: CASSLTGTEAFF. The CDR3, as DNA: TGTGCCAGCAGCCTGACAGGGACCGAAGCTTTCTTT.

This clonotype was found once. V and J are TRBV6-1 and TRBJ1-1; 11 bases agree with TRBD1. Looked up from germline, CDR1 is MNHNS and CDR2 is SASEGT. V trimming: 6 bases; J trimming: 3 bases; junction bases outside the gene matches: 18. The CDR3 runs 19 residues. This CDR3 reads CASRRERTGGPLSDTEAFF. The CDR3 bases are TGTGCCAGCAGGAGGGAGAGGACAGGGGGCCCACTATCGGACACTGAAGCTTTCTTT.

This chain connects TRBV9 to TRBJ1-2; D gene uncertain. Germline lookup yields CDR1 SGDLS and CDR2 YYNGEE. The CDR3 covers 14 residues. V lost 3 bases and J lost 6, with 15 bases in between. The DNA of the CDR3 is TGTGCCAGCAGCGGTCTCCCTTTGGAAAATGGCTACACCTTC. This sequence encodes CASSGLPLENGYTF. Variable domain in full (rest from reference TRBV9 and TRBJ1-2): DSGVTQTPKHLITATGQRVTLRCSPRSGDLSVYWYQQSLDQGLQFLIQYYNGEERAKGNILERFSAQQFPDLHSELNLSSLELGDSALYFCASSGLPLENGYTFGSGTRLTVV.

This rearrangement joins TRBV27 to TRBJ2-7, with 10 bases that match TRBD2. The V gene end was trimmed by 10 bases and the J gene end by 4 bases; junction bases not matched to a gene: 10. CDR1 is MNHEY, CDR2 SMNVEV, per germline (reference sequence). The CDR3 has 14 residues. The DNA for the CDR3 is TGTGCCACTCGGGAGCTAGCGGGAGCATACGAGCAGTACTTC. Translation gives CATRELAGAYEQYF.

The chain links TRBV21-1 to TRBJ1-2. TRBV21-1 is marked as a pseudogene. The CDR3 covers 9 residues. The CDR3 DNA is TGTGCCAGCAGCCCGGGCCTGACCTTC. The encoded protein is CASSPGLTF.

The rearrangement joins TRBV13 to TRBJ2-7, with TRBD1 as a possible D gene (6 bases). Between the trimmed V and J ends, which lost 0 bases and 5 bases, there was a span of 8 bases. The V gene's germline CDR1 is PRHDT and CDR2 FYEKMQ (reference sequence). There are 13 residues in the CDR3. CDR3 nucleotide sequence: TGTGCCAGCAGCTTAGGCAGGGGACACGAGCAGTACTTC. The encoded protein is CASSLGRGHEQYF.

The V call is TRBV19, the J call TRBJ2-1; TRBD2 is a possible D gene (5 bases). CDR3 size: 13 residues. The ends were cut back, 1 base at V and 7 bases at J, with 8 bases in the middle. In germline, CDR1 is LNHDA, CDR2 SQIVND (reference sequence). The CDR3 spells CASSIVGANEQFF. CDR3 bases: TGTGCCAGTAGTATAGTGGGAGCAAATGAGCAGTTCTTC.

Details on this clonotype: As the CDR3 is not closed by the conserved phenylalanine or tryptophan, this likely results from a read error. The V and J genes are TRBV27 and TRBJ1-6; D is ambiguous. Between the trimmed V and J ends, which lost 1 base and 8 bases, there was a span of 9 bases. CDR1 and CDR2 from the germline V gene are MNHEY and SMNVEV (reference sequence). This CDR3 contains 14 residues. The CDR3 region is CASSLLDGDSPLHL. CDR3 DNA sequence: TGTGCCAGCAGTTTATTGGACGGAGATTCACCCCTCCACCTT.

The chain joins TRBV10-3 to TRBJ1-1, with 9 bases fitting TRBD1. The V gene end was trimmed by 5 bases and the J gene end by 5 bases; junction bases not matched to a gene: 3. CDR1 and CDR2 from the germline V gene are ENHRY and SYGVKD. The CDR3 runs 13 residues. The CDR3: CAISTGGRTEAFF. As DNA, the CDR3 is TGTGCCATCAGTACAGGGGGCAGAACTGAAGCTTTCTTT.

The CDR3 is CASSPAGRELRDISPRFEQFF. The DNA for the CDR3 is TGCGCCAGCAGCCCTGCAGGACGGGAGCTCCGAGACATCTCTCCCCGTTTTGAGCAGTTCTTC. The V call is TRBV5-1, the J call TRBJ2-1; D may be TRBD2 (6 bases). The CDR3 runs 21 residues. Trimming stripped 4 bases from V and 9 bases from J, with 38 bases between. Germline CDR1 is SGHRS and CDR2 is YFSETQ.

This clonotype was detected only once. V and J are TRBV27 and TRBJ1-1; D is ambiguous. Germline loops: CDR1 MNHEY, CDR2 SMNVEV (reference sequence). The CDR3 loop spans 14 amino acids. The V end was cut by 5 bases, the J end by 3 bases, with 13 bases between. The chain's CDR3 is CASSPLAADTEAFF. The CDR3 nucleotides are TGTGCCAGCAGTCCTCTGGCCGCGGACACTGAAGCTTTCTTT.

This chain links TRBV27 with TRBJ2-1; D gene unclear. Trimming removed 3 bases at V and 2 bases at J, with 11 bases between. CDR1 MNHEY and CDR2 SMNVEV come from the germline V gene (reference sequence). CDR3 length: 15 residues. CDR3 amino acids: CASSLWPPPYNEQFF. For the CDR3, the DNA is TGTGCCAGCAGTTTGTGGCCCCCACCCTACAATGAGCAGTTCTTC.

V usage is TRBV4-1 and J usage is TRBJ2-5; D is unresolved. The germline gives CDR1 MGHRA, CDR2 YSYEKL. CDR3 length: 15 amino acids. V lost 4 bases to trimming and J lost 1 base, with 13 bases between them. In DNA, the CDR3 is TGCGCCAGCAGCCCGATCGAGCTAGGCCAAGAGACCCAGTACTTC. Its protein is CASSPIELGQETQYF.

This CDR3 is CASSLGTSGEQFF. The DNA for the CDR3 is TGTGCCAGCAGCCTTGGGACTAGCGGTGAGCAGTTCTTC. The chain combines TRBV3-1 with TRBJ2-1, with TRBD2 matching 11 bases. The germline V gene encodes CDR1 LGHDT and CDR2 YNNKEL (reference sequence). The CDR3 length is 13 residues. V gave up 4 bases and J gave up 9 bases; unmatched junction bases: 2.

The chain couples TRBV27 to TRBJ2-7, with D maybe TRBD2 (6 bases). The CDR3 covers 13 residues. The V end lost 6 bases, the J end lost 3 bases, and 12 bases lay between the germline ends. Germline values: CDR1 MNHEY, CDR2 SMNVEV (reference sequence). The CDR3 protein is CASSSEGGYEQYF. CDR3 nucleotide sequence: TGTGCCAGCAGCTCCGAGGGAGGCTACGAGCAGTACTTC.

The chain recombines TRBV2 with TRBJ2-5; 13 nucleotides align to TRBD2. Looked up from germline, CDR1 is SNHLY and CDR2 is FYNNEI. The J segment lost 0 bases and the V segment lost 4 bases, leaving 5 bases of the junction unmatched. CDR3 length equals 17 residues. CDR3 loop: CASSAGLAGDYQETQYF. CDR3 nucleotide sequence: TGTGCCAGCAGTGCCGGACTAGCGGGGGACTACCAAGAGACCCAGTACTTC.

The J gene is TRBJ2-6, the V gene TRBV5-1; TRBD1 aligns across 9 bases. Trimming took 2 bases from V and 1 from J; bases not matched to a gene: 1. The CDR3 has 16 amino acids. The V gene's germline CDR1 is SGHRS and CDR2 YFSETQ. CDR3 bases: TGCGCCAGCAGCTTAGGGACAGGGTCTGGGGCCAACGTCCTGACTTTC. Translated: CASSLGTGSGANVLTF. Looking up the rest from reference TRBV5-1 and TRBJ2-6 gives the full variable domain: KAGVTQTPRYLIKTRGQQVTLSCSPISGHRSVSWYQQTPGQGLQFLFEYFSETQRNKGNFPGRFSGRQFSNSRSEMNVSTLELGDSALYLCASSLGTGSGANVLTFGAGSRLTVL.

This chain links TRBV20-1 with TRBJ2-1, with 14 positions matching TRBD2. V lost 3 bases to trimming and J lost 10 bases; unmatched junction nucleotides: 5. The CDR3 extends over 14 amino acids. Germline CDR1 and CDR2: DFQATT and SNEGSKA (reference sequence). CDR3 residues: CSASGTSGRDEQFF. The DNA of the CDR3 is TGCAGTGCTAGTGGGACTAGCGGGAGAGACGAGCAGTTCTTC.

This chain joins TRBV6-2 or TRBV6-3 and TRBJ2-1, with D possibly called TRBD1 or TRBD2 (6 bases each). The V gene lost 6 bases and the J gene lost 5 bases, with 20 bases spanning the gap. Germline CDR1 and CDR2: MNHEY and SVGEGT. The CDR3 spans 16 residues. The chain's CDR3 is CASRAKGGLKNNEQFF. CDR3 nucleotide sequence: TGTGCCAGCAGGGCAAAAGGGGGACTGAAAAACAATGAGCAGTTCTTC.